This TCR beta chain was captured by sequencing in a study of shared clonotypes between healthy human individuals. Study overall: There were three CD4 naive, three CD4 memory, two CD8 naive and one CD8 memory plates per donor.

To note about this clone: Additional DNA sequences in this sample encode the identical CDR3.

The CDR3 is 13 amino acids. CDR1 is KGHSH, CDR2 LQKENI, per germline. V gave up 3 bases and J gave up 5 bases; unmatched junction bases: 1. Every one of the donors was a Caucasian adult that lived in Nashville, Tennessee. Both subsets, CD45RA+ naive and CD45RA-negative memory, were split from the CD4+ cells. Generated by immunoSEQ multiplex PCR, the TCRdb table keeps only in-frame clones and is missing some. The top ten clones hold 1.5% to 2% of a sample with hundreds of thousands of clones, roughly 73% of them seen once. Sequenced: memory CD4+ T cells sorted from blood. The sample's subset: CD45RA-negative fraction. J is TRBJ1-5 and V is TRBV18; TRBD1 agrees at 7 bases. The sequence derives from a woman in her twenties or thirties in good health. CDR3 bases: TGTGCCAGCTCACCCCAGGGGGATCAGCCCCAGCATTTT. The encoded protein is CASSPQGDQPQHF.